This T cell receptor beta chain appears in the sequencing data of a study of T cells in Graves' hyperthyroidism and ophthalmopathy. Germline loops: CDR1 DFQATT, CDR2 SNEGSKA (reference sequence). This CDR3 has 13 amino acids. V was shortened by 6 bases and J by 7 bases, with 17 bases between the two germline ends. As concerns this clonotype: Its antigen is as yet unknown.

RNA transcripts were the template for amplifying TCR beta CDR3 regions. Using the HTBI primer set, a first-round RT-PCR was run on the TCR CDR3. A single record per CDR3 protein comes from TCRdb applying MiXCR to the multiplex PCR reads. The repertoire holds some 570,000 distinct CDR3 sequences, roughly 15% seen once, with around 17% in the top ten. The diagnostic basis comprised clinical symptoms, serum thyroxine and TRAb, thyroid ultrasound and orbital computed tomography. General study findings and limits: Ophthalmopathy and stable hyperthyroidism were separated by a 13 V-J model. Progression to ophthalmopathy was predicted a median of approximately 6.4 months early.

This chain uses TRBV20-1 with TRBJ2-3; D is perhaps TRBD1 (6 bases). This clonotype was obtained from a woman between 18 and 30 years old with Graves' ophthalmopathy. Material for sequencing was blood. CDR3 sequence reads: CSARDKGHHTQYF. CDR3 DNA sequence: TGCAGTGCCCGGGACAAGGGGCATCATACGCAGTATTTT.